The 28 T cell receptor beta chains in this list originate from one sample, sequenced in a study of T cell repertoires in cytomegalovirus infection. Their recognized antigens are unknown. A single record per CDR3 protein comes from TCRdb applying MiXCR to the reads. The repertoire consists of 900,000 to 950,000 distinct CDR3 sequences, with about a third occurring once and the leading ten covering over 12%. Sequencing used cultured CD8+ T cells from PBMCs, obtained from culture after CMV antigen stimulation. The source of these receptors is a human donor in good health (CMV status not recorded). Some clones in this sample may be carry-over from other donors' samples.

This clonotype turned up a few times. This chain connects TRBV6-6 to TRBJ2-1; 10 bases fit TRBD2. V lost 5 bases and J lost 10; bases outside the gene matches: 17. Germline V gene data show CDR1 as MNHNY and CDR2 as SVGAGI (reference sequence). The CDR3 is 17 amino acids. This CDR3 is CASSVSSGGAFSREQFF. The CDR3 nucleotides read TGTGCCAGCAGTGTATCAAGCGGGGGGGCCTTTAGTCGGGAGCAGTTCTTC.

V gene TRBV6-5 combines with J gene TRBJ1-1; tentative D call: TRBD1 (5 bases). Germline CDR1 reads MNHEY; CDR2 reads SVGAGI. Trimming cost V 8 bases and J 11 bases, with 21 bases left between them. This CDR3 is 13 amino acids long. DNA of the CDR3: TGTGCCAGCTTTTATGCGGACCGCGAGGGGGCTTTCTTT. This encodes CASFYADREGAFF.

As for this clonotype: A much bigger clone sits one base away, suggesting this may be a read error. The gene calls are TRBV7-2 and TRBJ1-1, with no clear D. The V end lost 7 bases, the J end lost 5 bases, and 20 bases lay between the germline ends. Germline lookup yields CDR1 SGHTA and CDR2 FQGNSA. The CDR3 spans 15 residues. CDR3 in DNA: TGTGCCAGCATCAAAGGGTGGGCTTTGGGGACTGAAGCTTTCTTT. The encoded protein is CASIKGWALGTEAFF.

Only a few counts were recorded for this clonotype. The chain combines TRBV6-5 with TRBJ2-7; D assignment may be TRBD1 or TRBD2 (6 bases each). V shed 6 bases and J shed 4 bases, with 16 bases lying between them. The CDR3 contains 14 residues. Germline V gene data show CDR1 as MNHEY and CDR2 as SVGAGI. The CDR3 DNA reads TGTGCCAGCAGCGGAGAGAGGGGGGATTACGAGCAGTACTTC. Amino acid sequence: CASSGERGDYEQYF.

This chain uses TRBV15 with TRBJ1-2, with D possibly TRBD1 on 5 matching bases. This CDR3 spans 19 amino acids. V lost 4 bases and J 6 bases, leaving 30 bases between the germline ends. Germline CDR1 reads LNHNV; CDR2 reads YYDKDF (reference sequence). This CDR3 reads CATSTKHGVGALGVHGYTF. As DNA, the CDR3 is TGTGCCACCAGCACCAAACACGGAGTGGGCGCGCTAGGGGTGCATGGCTACACCTTC. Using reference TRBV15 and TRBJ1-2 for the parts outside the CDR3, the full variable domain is DAMVIQNPRYQVTQFGKPVTLSCSQTLNHNVMYWYQQKSSQAPKLLFHYYDKDFNNEADTPDNFQSRRPNTSFCFLDIRSPGLGDTAMYLCATSTKHGVGALGVHGYTFGSGTRLTVV.

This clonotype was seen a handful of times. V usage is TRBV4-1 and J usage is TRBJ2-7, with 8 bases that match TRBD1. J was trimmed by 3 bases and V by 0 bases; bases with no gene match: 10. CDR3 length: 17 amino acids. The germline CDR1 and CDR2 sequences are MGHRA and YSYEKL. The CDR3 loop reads CASSQDPYTGGNYEQYF. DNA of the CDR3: TGCGCCAGCAGCCAAGACCCCTACACAGGGGGAAACTACGAGCAGTACTTC.

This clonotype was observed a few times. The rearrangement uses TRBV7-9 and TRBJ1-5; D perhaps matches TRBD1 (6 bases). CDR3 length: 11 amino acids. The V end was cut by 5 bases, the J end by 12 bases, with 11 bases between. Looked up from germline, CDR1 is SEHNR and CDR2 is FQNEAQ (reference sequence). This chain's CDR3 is CASSDDRYQHF. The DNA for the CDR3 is TGTGCCAGCAGCGATGACAGGTACCAGCATTTT.

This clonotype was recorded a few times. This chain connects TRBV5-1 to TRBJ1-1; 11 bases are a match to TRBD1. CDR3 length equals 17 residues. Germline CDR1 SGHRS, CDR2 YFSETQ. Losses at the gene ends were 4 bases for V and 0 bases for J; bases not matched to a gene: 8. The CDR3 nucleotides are TGCGCCAGCAGCCCGCCAAGGACAGGGGGCCTGAACACTGAAGCTTTCTTT. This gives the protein CASSPPRTGGLNTEAFF.

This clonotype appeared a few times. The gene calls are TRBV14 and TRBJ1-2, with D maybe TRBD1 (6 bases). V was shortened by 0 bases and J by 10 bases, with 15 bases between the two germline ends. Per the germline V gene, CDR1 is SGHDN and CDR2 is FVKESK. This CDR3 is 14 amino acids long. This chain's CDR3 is CASSQELGAHDYTF. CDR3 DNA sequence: TGTGCCAGCAGCCAAGAGTTGGGGGCGCACGACTACACCTTC. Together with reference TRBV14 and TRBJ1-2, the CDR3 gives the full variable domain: EAGVTQFPSHSVIEKGQTVTLRCDPISGHDNLYWYRRVMGKEIKFLLHFVKESKQDESGMPNNRFLAERTGGTYSTLKVQPAELEDSGVYFCASSQELGAHDYTFGSGTRLTVV.

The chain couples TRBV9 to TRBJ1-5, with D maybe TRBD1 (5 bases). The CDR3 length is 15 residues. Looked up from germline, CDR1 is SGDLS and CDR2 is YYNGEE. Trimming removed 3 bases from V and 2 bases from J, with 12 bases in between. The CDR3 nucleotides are TGTGCCAGCAGCGGCGGCGGGGACGGCAATCAGCCCCAGCATTTT. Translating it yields CASSGGGDGNQPQHF.

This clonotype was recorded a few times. The CDR3 region has the DNA TGTGCCAGCAGTCTAGACAGGGGAGGTGGTGGCTACACCTTC. This gives the protein CASSLDRGGGGYTF. The chain employs TRBV6-8 and TRBJ1-2; TRBD1 agrees at 8 bases. V was pared by 5 bases and J by 7 bases, with 9 bases of the junction left unmatched. Germline V gene sequence: CDR1 MNHGY, CDR2 SAAAGT. The CDR3 spans 14 residues.

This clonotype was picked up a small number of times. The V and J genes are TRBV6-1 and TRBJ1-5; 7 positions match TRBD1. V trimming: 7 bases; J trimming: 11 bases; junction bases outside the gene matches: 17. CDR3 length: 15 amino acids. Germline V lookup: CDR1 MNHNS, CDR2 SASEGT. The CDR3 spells CASTFLGQPEEAQHF. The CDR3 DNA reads TGTGCCAGCACCTTTTTGGGACAGCCGGAGGAGGCCCAGCATTTT.

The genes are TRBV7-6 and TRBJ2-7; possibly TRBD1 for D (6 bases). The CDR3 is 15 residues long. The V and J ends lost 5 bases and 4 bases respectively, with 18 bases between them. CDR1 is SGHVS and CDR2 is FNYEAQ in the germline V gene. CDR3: CASSARLTGQYEQYF. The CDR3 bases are TGTGCCAGCAGCGCTCGGTTGACAGGCCAGTACGAGCAGTACTTC.

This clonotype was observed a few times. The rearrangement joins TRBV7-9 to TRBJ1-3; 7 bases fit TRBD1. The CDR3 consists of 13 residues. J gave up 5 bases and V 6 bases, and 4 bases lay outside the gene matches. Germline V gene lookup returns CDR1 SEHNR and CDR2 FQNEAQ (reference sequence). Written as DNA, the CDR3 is TGTGCCAGCAGTTGGGACAGCCGAAACACCATATATTTT. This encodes CASSWDSRNTIYF.

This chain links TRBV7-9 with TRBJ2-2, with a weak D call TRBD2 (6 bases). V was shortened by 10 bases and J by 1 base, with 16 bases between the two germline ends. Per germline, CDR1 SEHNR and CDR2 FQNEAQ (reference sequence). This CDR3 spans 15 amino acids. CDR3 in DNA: TGTGCCACCCCGGCGGGGTACGAGAACACCGGGGAGCTGTTTTTT. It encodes CATPAGYENTGELFF.

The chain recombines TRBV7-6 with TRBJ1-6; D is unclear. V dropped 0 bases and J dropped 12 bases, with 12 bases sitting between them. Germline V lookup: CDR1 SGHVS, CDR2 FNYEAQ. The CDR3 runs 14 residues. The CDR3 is CASSLAGELRPLHF. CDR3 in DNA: TGTGCCAGCAGCTTAGCGGGAGAGCTTAGACCCCTCCACTTT.

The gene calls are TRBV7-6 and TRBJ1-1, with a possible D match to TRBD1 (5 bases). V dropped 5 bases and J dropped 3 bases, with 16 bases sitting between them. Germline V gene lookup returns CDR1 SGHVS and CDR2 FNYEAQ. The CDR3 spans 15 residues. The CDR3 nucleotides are TGTGCCAGCAGCCCGCCGACACGACAGCACACTGAAGCTTTCTTT. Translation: CASSPPTRQHTEAFF.

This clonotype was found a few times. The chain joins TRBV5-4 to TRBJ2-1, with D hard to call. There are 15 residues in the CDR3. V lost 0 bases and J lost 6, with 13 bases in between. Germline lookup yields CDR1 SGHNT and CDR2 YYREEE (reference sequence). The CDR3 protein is CASSLASPLSNEQFF. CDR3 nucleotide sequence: TGTGCCAGCAGCTTGGCTTCCCCACTAAGCAATGAGCAGTTCTTC.

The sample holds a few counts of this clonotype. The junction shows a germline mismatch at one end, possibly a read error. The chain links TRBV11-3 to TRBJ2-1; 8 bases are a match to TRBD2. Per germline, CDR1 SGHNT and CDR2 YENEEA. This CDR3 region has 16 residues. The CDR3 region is CASSLDPGGGGNEQFF. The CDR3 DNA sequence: TGTGCCAGCAGCCTAGATCCCGGGGGGGGCGGCAATGAGCAGTTCTTC. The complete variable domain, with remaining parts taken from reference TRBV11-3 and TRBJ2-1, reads EAGVVQSPRYKIIEKKQPVAFWCNPISGHNTLYWYLQNLGQGPELLIRYENEEAVDDSQLPKDRFSAERLKGVDSTLKIQPAELGDSAVYLCASSLDPGGGGNEQFFGPGTRLTVL.

The CDR3 DNA is TGCAGCGTTGAAGATCAAGGGGGATACAATGAGCAGTTCTTC. As protein: CSVEDQGGYNEQFF. The rearrangement links TRBV29-1 to TRBJ2-1; D is perhaps TRBD1 (6 bases). The CDR3 loop spans 14 amino acids. Looked up from germline, CDR1 is SQVTM and CDR2 is ANQGSEA. V lost 0 bases to trimming and J lost 4 bases, with 10 bases between them.

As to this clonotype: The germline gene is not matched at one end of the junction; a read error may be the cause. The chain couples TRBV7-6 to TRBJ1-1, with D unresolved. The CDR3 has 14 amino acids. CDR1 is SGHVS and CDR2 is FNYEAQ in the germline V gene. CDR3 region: CASSLALDPTEAIF. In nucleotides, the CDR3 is TGTGCCAGCAGCTTGGCCCTAGACCCCACTGAAGCTATCTTT.

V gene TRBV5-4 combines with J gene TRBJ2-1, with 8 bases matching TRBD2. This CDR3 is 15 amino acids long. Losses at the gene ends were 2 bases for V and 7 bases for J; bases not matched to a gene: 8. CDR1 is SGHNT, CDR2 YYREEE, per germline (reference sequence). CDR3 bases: TGTGCCAGCAGCTTACCAAGCGGGGGCCTAAATGAGCAGTTCTTC. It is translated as CASSLPSGGLNEQFF.

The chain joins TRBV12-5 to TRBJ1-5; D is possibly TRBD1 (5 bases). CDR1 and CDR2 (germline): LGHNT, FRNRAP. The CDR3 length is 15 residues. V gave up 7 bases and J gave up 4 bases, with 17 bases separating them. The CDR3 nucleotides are TGTGCTAGTGCCACCGGCGGGGGGAGGAATCAGCCCCAGCATTTT. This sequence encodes CASATGGGRNQPQHF.

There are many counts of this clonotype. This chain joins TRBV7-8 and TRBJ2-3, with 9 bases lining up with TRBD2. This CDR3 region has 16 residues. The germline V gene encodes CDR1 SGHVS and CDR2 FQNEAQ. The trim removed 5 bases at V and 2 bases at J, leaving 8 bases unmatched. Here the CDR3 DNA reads TGTGCCAGCAGCCTGGCAGCTAGCGGGGTCACAGATACGCAGTATTTT. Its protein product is CASSLAASGVTDTQYF.

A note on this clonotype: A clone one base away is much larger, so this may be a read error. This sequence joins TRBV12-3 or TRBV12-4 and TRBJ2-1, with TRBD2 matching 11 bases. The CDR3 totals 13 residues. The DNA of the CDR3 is TGTGCCAGCAGCTTAGCGGGGGGGAAAGAGCAGTTCTTC. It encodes CASSLAGGKEQFF.

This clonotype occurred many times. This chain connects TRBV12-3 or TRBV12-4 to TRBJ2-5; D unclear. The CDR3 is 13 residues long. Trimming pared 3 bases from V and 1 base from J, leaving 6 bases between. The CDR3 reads CASSFPGQETQYF. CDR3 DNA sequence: TGTGCCAGCAGTTTCCCCGGCCAAGAGACCCAGTACTTC.

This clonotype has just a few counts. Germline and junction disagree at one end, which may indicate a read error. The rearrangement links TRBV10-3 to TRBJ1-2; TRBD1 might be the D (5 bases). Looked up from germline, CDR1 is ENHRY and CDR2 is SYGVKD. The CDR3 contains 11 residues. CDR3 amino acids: CAISESDTHYF. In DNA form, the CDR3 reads TGTGCCATCAGTGAGTCGGACACCCACTATTTC.

CDR3 in DNA: TGCAGCGTCGCGGCCCTGGGGTCGAACACTGAAGCTTTCTTT. It yields the protein CSVAALGSNTEAFF. The chain is built from TRBV29-1 and TRBJ1-1; no clear D gene. The germline gives CDR1 SQVTM, CDR2 ANQGSEA. This CDR3 contains 14 residues. V lost 6 bases and J 1 base, leaving 15 bases between the germline ends.